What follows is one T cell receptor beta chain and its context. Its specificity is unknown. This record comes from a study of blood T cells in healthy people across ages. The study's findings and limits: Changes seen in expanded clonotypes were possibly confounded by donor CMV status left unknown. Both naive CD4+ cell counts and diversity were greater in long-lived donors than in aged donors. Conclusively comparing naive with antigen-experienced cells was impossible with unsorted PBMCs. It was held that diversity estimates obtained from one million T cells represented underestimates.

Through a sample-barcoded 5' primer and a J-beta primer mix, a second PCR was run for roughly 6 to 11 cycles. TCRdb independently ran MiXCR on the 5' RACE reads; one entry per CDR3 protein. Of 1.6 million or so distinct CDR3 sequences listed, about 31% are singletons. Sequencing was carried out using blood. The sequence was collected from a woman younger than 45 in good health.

The CDR3: CASSLLTGVGTEAFF. DNA of the CDR3: TGTGCCAGCAGCCTCCTGACAGGGGTAGGGACTGAAGCTTTCTTT. The rearrangement joins TRBV6-1 to TRBJ1-1; 8 nucleotides line up with TRBD1. Germline trimming cut 6 bases from V and 5 bases from J; bases unmatched to any gene: 11. The CDR3 consists of 15 residues. Germline V gene lookup returns CDR1 MNHNS and CDR2 SASEGT.